This TCR beta chain was captured in a study of T cells after yellow fever vaccination. A note on this clonotype: Its specificity is not known.

General observations from the study: Although most clonotypes did not, a small share appeared in both CD4 and CD8 compartments.

CDR1 and CDR2 from the germline V gene are KGHSH and LQKENI. This CDR3 is 13 amino acids long. The germline V and J ends were trimmed by 2 bases and 6 bases, with 10 bases remaining between them. TCRdb called the 5' RACE reads again in MiXCR, with one record for every CDR3 protein. The sample gives 400,000 or so distinct CDR3 sequences, approximately 18% of which show up once; roughly a sixth is in the top ten. Specimen: PBMCs, collected before the yellow fever booster vaccination. The chain carries TRBV18 and TRBJ1-1; a possible D gene is TRBD1 (5 bases). The TCR was taken from a man aged 18-30 years who received the YFV17D yellow fever vaccine. CDR3 protein: CASSPGGGPEAFF. The CDR3, as DNA: TGTGCCAGCTCACCAGGGGGAGGGCCTGAAGCTTTCTTT.